This is a list of T cell receptor beta chains from one sample in a study of shared clonotypes between healthy human individuals. Here immunoSEQ multiplex PCR was the method, and the copy in TCRdb shows in-frame clones only, minus some. The data hold approximately 2.5 million clones, with approximately 93% observed a single time. What was sequenced was naive CD4+ T cells from PBMCs. The origin of the receptors is a man aged 18 to 30 in good health. Some clones in this sample may be carry-over from other donors' samples. CDR3s include the opening cysteine and the closing phenylalanine or tryptophan. Each record gives: J gene, V gene, CDR3 protein.

TRBJ2-2 | TRBV2 | CASSPQGGAGELFF
TRBJ1-5 | TRBV28 | CASSFWSGDNQPQHF
TRBJ2-6 | TRBV5-1 | CASSESPNSGANVLTF
TRBJ1-2 | TRBV6-6 | CASSYSVGSNYGYTF
. | TRBV6-6 | CASSGTSRNYEQYF
TRBJ2-2 | TRBV10-3 | CAISESRGTGELFF
TRBJ1-3 | TRBV9 | CASSPTDRSFSGNTIYF
TRBJ2-2 | TRBV9 | CASSARSGSESGELFF
TRBJ1-2 | TRBV7-2 | CASSLGWAAYGYTF
TRBJ2-3 | TRBV29-1 | CSVDRVSDTQYF
TRBJ2-2 | TRBV19 | CASSPTGVGTGELFF
TRBJ1-1 | TRBV9 | CASSVGGTEAFF
TRBJ2-3 | TRBV7-8 | CASSLIALTDTQYF
TRBJ2-7 | TRBV2 | CASSDPGQGAYEQYF
TRBJ2-7 | TRBV2 | CASRSLVASGTEQYF
TRBJ2-7 | TRBV2 | CASRPRRSGIPYEQYF
TRBJ2-4 | TRBV5-6 | CASSLLPGASGEYF
TRBJ2-3 | TRBV7-9 | CASSWTASTDTQYF
TRBJ2-7 | TRBV11-2 | CASSFEGKSYEQYF
TRBJ2-5 | TRBV9 | CASSGDRGLGETQYF
TRBJ1-2 | TRBV7-9 | CASSETNLGQLLNYGYTF
TRBJ1-1 | TRBV4-1 | CASSQEQGFGEAFF
TRBJ1-1 | TRBV2 | CASTAAGGTEAFF
TRBJ2-1 | TRBV20-1 | CSASGENLQFF
TRBJ2-7 | TRBV19 | CASTEQLGGLGEQYF
TRBJ2-1 | TRBV9 | CASSVGPTYEQFF
TRBJ2-7 | TRBV28 | CASSLWTGGAQGSYEQYF
TRBJ2-2 | TRBV5-1 | CASSALEGGGELFF
TRBJ2-1 | TRBV28 | CASSKTSNEQFF
TRBJ2-7 | TRBV18 | CASSPSPGQGLAGSSYEQYF
TRBJ2-5 | TRBV4-2 | CASSPYGGLAGDGTQYF
TRBJ2-5 | TRBV5-1 | CASSLAAEETQYF
TRBJ2-2 | TRBV29-1 | CSGQKAGELFF
TRBJ1-3 | TRBV5-6 | CASSSPSGGENTIYF
TRBJ1-1 | TRBV28 | CASSLNRASTEAFF
TRBJ2-1 | TRBV18 | CASSLSQGLGGLYEQFF
TRBJ2-3 | TRBV6-6 | CASRERELWDTQYF
TRBJ2-7 | TRBV15 | CATSRGRTGLYEQYF
TRBJ1-1 | TRBV20-1 | CSARTDTEAFF
TRBJ2-1 | TRBV5-6 | CASSPGLAGDPGYNEQFF
TRBJ2-7 | TRBV14 | CASSHSREQYF
TRBJ2-7 | TRBV25-1 | CASNSGSSYEQYF
TRBJ2-1 | TRBV7-6 | CASSLQAAGAWNEQFF
TRBJ1-1 | TRBV29-1 | CSVGERGGSPLNTEAFF
TRBJ2-5 | TRBV5-1 | CASSSGTSGIKTQYF
TRBJ2-6 | TRBV19 | CASSSGTGFRGGANVLTF
TRBJ2-1 | TRBV27 | CASKLPGRNEQFF
TRBJ2-6 | TRBV2 | CASGPAGANVLTF
TRBJ1-3 | TRBV7-2 | CASSITGTVPSGNTIYF
TRBJ1-2 | TRBV2 | CASNPNVPNYGYTF
TRBJ1-2 | TRBV28 | CASNVHRGDYGYTF
TRBJ2-2 | TRBV6-5 | CASSRGLATGELFF
TRBJ1-1 | TRBV2 | CVTTRDRGGSMNTEAFF
TRBJ2-1 | TRBV18 | CASSSERGSQFF
TRBJ2-1 | TRBV2 | CASSAARGSDEQFF